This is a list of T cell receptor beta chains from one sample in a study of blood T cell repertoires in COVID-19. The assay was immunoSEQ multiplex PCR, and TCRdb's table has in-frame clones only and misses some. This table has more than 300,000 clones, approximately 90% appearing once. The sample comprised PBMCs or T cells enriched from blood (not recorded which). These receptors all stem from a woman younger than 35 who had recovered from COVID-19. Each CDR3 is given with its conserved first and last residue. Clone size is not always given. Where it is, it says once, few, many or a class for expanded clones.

CASSLRGFDDPYGYTF	TRBV7-9	few
CASSPTGTGGNQPQHF	TRBV7-9	few
CASSQDSAAANSPLHF	TRBV4-1	NA
CASSAGLLNTIYF	TRBV19	few
CATSRANTEAFF	TRBV24-1	NA
CASSAGLAGGQQETQYF	TRBV9	NA
CASSGTGWANEKLFF	TRBV9	NA
CASSAPGQTFNYGYTF	TRBV5-1	NA
CASSLRGQETQYF	TRBV11-2	once
CASSTGQGALTEAFF	TRBV19	NA
CASSHDRDRGEKLFF	TRBV18	NA
CASQRGGWTGEAFF	TRBV25-1	once
CASSQEVGAYEQYF	TRBV4-3	NA
CASRVDRDYGYTF	TRBV5-1	NA
CASSQETGQNTGELFF	TRBV4-1	NA
CASSPGIDQPQHF	TRBV5-4	NA
CASRDWGEEKLFF	TRBV12-3/TRBV12-4	NA
CATSSLSRGETQYF	TRBV15	NA
CASKLQGLSETQYF	TRBV5-6	NA
CATSRDSRGYTF	TRBV15	NA
CASSLGQLGNTIYF	TRBV7-2	NA
CSYMRDREVIQYF	TRBV29-1	NA
CASSPGASPLHF	TRBV7-2	NA
CASSLEGGDYNEQFF	TRBV11-2	NA
CASSPGTGNYEQYF	TRBV6-5	NA
CATDGVLETQYF	TRBV6-5	NA
CASSLQGGDQPQHF	TRBV19	NA
CASKELAGGTEQFF	TRBV2	NA
CASSFTIRDTEQYF	TRBV7-8	NA
CASSQSPILRAPETQYF	TRBV4-1	NA
CASSVEGDSNQPQHF	TRBV9	NA
CASSESGGLNTEAFF	TRBV6-1	NA
CASADRPNTEAFF	TRBV19	once
CASSKSTLGHGYTF	TRBV21-1	NA
CASTPDYRVGTEAFF	TRBV4-2	NA
CASSFFTAPEKLFF	TRBV5-4	NA
CASSLEKGVYNEQFF	TRBV11-2	NA